These T cell receptor beta chains were read from a single sample in a study of OX40 agonist ivuxolimab in advanced cancers. Using immunoSEQ multiplex PCR, the repertoire was profiled, and TCRdb retains in-frame clones only, with some absent. The sample records 45,000 to 55,000 clones, roughly 94% being singletons. This material consisted of CD4+ or CD8+ T cells sorted from blood, taken in a trial of the OX40 agonist ivuxolimab. These receptors all stem from an adult with an advanced solid tumor such as melanoma, head and neck, liver or kidney cancer. CDR3s include the opening cysteine and the closing phenylalanine or tryptophan. The order of the fields is clone size, V gene, D gene, J gene, CDR3 DNA, CDR3 protein. A D gene is named only where the DNA matches it firmly. Clone size is not always given. Where it is, it says once, few, many or a class for expanded clones.

clone size: NA
V gene: TRBV27
D gene: TRBD1
J gene: TRBJ1-5
CDR3 DNA: TGTGCCAGCAGGCCGACAGGGGGCCATCAGCCCCAGCATTTT
CDR3 protein: CASRPTGGHQPQHF

clone size: few
V gene: TRBV4-1
D gene: NA
J gene: TRBJ1-3
CDR3 DNA: TGCGCCAGCAGCCCTAGTGGCCGCGGCTCTGGAAACACCATATATTTT
CDR3 protein: CASSPSGRGSGNTIYF

clone size: NA
V gene: TRBV28
D gene: TRBD1
J gene: TRBJ2-7
CDR3 DNA: TGTGCCAGCACCCGACAGGGCGCCTACGAGCAGTACTTC
CDR3 protein: CASTRQGAYEQYF

clone size: NA
V gene: TRBV27
D gene: TRBD2
J gene: TRBJ2-3
CDR3 DNA: TGTGCCAGCAGTTCCGGGACTAGTAGCACAGATACGCAGTATTTT
CDR3 protein: CASSSGTSSTDTQYF

clone size: NA
V gene: TRBV27
D gene: NA
J gene: TRBJ2-1
CDR3 DNA: TGTGCCAGCAGTTTTTTTAATGAGCAGTTCTTC
CDR3 protein: CASSFFNEQFF

clone size: NA
V gene: TRBV6-5
D gene: TRBD2
J gene: TRBJ2-1
CDR3 DNA: TGTGCCAGCAGTACAACTAGCGGGGTCTACAATGAGCAGTTCTTC
CDR3 protein: CASSTTSGVYNEQFF

clone size: NA
V gene: TRBV28
D gene: TRBD2
J gene: TRBJ2-1
CDR3 DNA: TGTGCCAGCAGTTTATTTGTGAGTCTAGCGGACAATGAGCAGTTCTTC
CDR3 protein: CASSLFVSLADNEQFF

clone size: NA
V gene: TRBV28
D gene: NA
J gene: TRBJ2-1
CDR3 DNA: TGTGCCAGCAGTTGGCGCGGGACCACGGGACATGAGCAGTTCTTC
CDR3 protein: CASSWRGTTGHEQFF

clone size: NA
V gene: TRBV27
D gene: NA
J gene: TRBJ2-1
CDR3 DNA: TGTGCCAGCGCCAGGTACAATGAGCAGTTCTTC
CDR3 protein: CASARYNEQFF

clone size: NA
V gene: TRBV6-5
D gene: TRBD2
J gene: TRBJ2-2
CDR3 DNA: TGTGCCAGCAGTTACTCGGGGGGGAGAAGCACCGGGGAGCTGTTTTTT
CDR3 protein: CASSYSGGRSTGELFF

clone size: NA
V gene: TRBV6-4
D gene: NA
J gene: TRBJ2-2
CDR3 DNA: TGTGCCAGCAGTGACTCTAGGTCCGGGGAGCTGTTTTTT
CDR3 protein: CASSDSRSGELFF

clone size: NA
V gene: TRBV6-1
D gene: NA
J gene: TRBJ1-2
CDR3 DNA: TGTGCCAGCAGTGAAACTCGAACCTTCCTCTATGGCTACACCTTC
CDR3 protein: CASSETRTFLYGYTF

clone size: NA
V gene: TRBV10-1
D gene: NA
J gene: TRBJ2-7
CDR3 DNA: TGCGCCAGCAGTGAGTCTACCTACGAGCAGTACTTC
CDR3 protein: CASSESTYEQYF

clone size: NA
V gene: TRBV9
D gene: NA
J gene: TRBJ1-1
CDR3 DNA: TGTGCCAGCAGCGTAGAGGCAGGCATGAACACTGAAGCTTTCTTT
CDR3 protein: CASSVEAGMNTEAFF

clone size: NA
V gene: TRBV19
D gene: NA
J gene: TRBJ2-1
CDR3 DNA: TGTGCCAGTAGTCGGGGCTTTGGGGTCAATGAGCAGTTCTTC
CDR3 protein: CASSRGFGVNEQFF

clone size: NA
V gene: TRBV9
D gene: NA
J gene: TRBJ2-2
CDR3 DNA: TGTGCCAGCAGCGACGGGGGCACCGGGGAGCTGTTTTTT
CDR3 protein: CASSDGGTGELFF

clone size: NA
V gene: TRBV25-1
D gene: TRBD1
J gene: TRBJ1-2
CDR3 DNA: TGTGCCAGCAGTGACAGGGGGCTACTTCGCGGCTACACCTTC
CDR3 protein: CASSDRGLLRGYTF

clone size: NA
V gene: TRBV5-4
D gene: NA
J gene: TRBJ2-1
CDR3 DNA: TGTGCCAGCAGCTTCGCGTCGGGGCCCTACAATGAGCAGTTCTTC
CDR3 protein: CASSFASGPYNEQFF

clone size: few
V gene: TRBV7-9
D gene: TRBD1
J gene: TRBJ1-1
CDR3 DNA: TGTGCCAGCAGTAACACAGGGGGGGTTAACACTGAAGCTTTCTTT
CDR3 protein: CASSNTGGVNTEAFF

clone size: NA
V gene: TRBV19
D gene: TRBD1
J gene: TRBJ1-1
CDR3 DNA: TGTGCCAGTAGTATAGTTCCAGGGGGGATTATGAACACTGAAGCTTTCTTT
CDR3 protein: CASSIVPGGIMNTEAFF